The TCR beta chain under discussion was sequenced for a study of blood T cell repertoires in COVID-19. Profiled with immunoSEQ multiplex PCR; TCRdb holds only in-frame clones, not every one. The sample has fewer than 150,000 clones, around 90% seen once; the top ten hold under 4.5%. The Seattle patients joined while their infection was active and were tracked longitudinally afterward. Trimming took off 7 bases at V and 0 bases at J, with 15 bases between the two ends. The CDR3 is 16 amino acids. The germline gives CDR1 SGHVS, CDR2 FQNEAQ. The sequencing input was peripheral blood. The chain recombines TRBV7-8 with TRBJ1-4, with D unclear. The TCR originated in a woman aged 55-69 years with COVID-19, enrolled during active disease. The CDR3 loop reads CASKPSNIATNEKLFF. DNA for the CDR3: TGTGCCAGCAAACCGTCGAACATCGCAACTAATGAAAAACTGTTTTTT.